What follows are 30 T cell receptor beta chains derived from one specimen sequenced in a study of T cell responses to AZD1222 COVID-19 vaccine. The repertoire was sequenced with immunoSEQ multiplex PCR; TCRdb's copy has only in-frame clones and lacks some. This table holds tens of thousands of clones, approximately 83% found once. The material was peripheral blood, obtained on day 0 of AZD1222 vaccination. These receptors were taken from an adult in good health.

The chain uses TRBV7-3 and TRBJ2-7, with 9 bases aligning to TRBD1. The trim removed 5 bases at V and 3 bases at J, leaving 5 bases unmatched. This CDR3 is 14 amino acids long. Germline loops: CDR1 SGHTA, CDR2 FQGTGA. CDR3 residues: CASSMGQGHYEQYF. DNA for the CDR3: TGTGCCAGCAGCATGGGACAGGGCCACTACGAGCAGTACTTC.

The chain is built from TRBV2 and TRBJ2-1; TRBD2 might be the D (6 bases). The CDR3 sequence is 13 residues long. V lost 3 bases and J lost 7, with 10 bases in between. Germline loops: CDR1 SNHLY, CDR2 FYNNEI. The CDR3 loop is CASSDSGRNEQFF. The CDR3 DNA is TGTGCCAGCAGTGACTCGGGGAGGAATGAGCAGTTCTTC.

By sample share, this clone is medium-sized. V is TRBV20-1 and J is TRBJ2-2, with 7 bases aligning to TRBD2. Per germline, CDR1 DFQATT and CDR2 SNEGSKA (reference sequence). The CDR3 has 15 residues. Trimming cost V 4 bases and J 2 bases; bases outside gene matches: 7. The CDR3 DNA follows: TGCAGTGCTACTGAGCGGGGAGAAAACACCGGGGAGCTGTTTTTT. Its translation is CSATERGENTGELFF.

This rearrangement joins TRBV6-1 to TRBJ2-1; 10 positions agree with TRBD2. In germline, CDR1 is MNHNS, CDR2 SASEGT. The CDR3 extends over 16 amino acids. After removal of 0 bases from V and 9 bases from J, the junction contained 8 bases not matched to a gene. The CDR3: CASSEATSGGAFEQFF. CDR3 nucleotides: TGTGCCAGCAGTGAAGCGACAAGCGGGGGGGCCTTTGAGCAGTTCTTC.

This clone was found a few times. The chain carries TRBV6-5 and TRBJ1-4; possible D gene TRBD1, 5 bases. The CDR3 is made up of 15 amino acids. Germline V lookup: CDR1 MNHEY, CDR2 SVGAGI. Trimming stripped 4 bases from V and 5 bases from J, with 14 bases between. CDR3 amino acids: CASSSWDGRNEKLFF. In nucleotides, the CDR3 is TGTGCCAGCAGTTCTTGGGACGGTAGAAATGAAAAACTGTTTTTT.

The chain joins TRBV10-3 to TRBJ1-2; 8 bases fit TRBD1. This CDR3 comprises 13 residues. V trimming: 4 bases; J trimming: 5 bases; junction bases outside the gene matches: 3. Germline values: CDR1 ENHRY, CDR2 SYGVKD. The CDR3 sequence: CAISAGTGYGYTF. The CDR3 DNA sequence: TGTGCCATCAGTGCAGGGACAGGTTATGGCTACACCTTC.

The rearrangement uses TRBV7-2 and TRBJ1-6; 9 nucleotides line up with TRBD1. The ends lost 4 bases at V and 6 bases at J; junction bases unmatched: 13. The CDR3 totals 18 residues. In germline, CDR1 is SGHTA, CDR2 FQGNSA. The CDR3 region has the DNA TGTGCCAGCAGCTCGAGGATGACCGGGACAGGGCTTAATTCACCCCTCCACTTT. Protein product: CASSSRMTGTGLNSPLHF.

This chain connects TRBV2 to TRBJ1-1; TRBD1 might be the D (6 bases). V was cut by 4 bases and J by 8 bases, with 17 bases left in between. Germline V CDR1 and CDR2: SNHLY, FYNNEI. This CDR3 is 14 amino acids long. This CDR3 reads CASSVLGGVGEAFF. CDR3 sequence (DNA): TGTGCCAGCAGTGTACTAGGGGGGGTGGGAGAAGCTTTCTTT. Using reference TRBV2 and TRBJ1-1 for the parts outside the CDR3, the full variable domain is EPEVTQTPSHQVTQMGQEVILRCVPISNHLYFYWYRQILGQKVEFLVSFYNNEISEKSEIFDDQFSVERPDGSNFTLKIRSTKLEDSAMYFCASSVLGGVGEAFFGQGTRLTVV.

This chain connects TRBV5-6 to TRBJ1-2; 8 bases fit TRBD1. The CDR3 is made up of 15 amino acids. V lost 4 bases, J lost 4 bases, and 9 bases stayed unmatched. Germline-derived CDR1 and CDR2 are SGHDT and YYEEEE. CDR3 in DNA: TGTGCCAGCAGCCCTCTTGGACAGGGTAGCTATGGCTACACCTTC. Its translation is CASSPLGQGSYGYTF.

This clone was counted between two and nine times. The gene calls are TRBV7-3 and TRBJ2-2, with no clear D. The CDR3 is 13 residues long. CDR1 and CDR2 (germline): SGHTA, FQGTGA. With 1 base removed from V and 8 bases from J, the gap between germline ends came to 8 bases. Here the CDR3 DNA reads TGTGCCAGCAGCTTAAACCGTATGGGGGAGCTGTTTTTT. Protein sequence: CASSLNRMGELFF.

V is TRBV5-4 and J is TRBJ2-3; D ambiguous. This CDR3 has 14 residues. The germline V and J ends were trimmed by 3 bases and 3 bases, with 11 bases remaining between them. Per germline, CDR1 SGHNT and CDR2 YYREEE (reference sequence). The CDR3 region is CASSWSSATDTQYF. The CDR3 coding sequence is TGTGCCAGCAGCTGGAGTTCGGCGACAGATACGCAGTATTTT.

J is TRBJ2-3 and V is TRBV7-2; D not resolved. V lost 1 base and J lost 0, with 14 bases in between. The CDR3 contains 17 residues. The germline V gene has CDR1 SGHTA and CDR2 FQGNSA. CDR3 sequence (DNA): TGTGCCAGCAGCTTAGGAGTCGGATCTTCTAGCACAGATACGCAGTATTTT. Translated, it gives CASSLGVGSSSTDTQYF.

V is TRBV7-6 and J is TRBJ2-1; tentatively, D is TRBD1 or TRBD2 (5 bases each). CDR3 size: 13 residues. Looked up from germline, CDR1 is SGHVS and CDR2 is FNYEAQ. Trimming stripped 3 bases from V and 8 bases from J, with 11 bases between. The CDR3 sequence: CASSLKQGHEQFF. The CDR3 nucleotides read TGTGCCAGCAGCTTGAAGCAGGGACATGAGCAGTTCTTC.

The rearrangement joins TRBV5-4 to TRBJ2-1; 7 bases fit TRBD2. With V trimmed by 1 base and J by 5 bases, 3 bases remained unmatched. The germline gives CDR1 SGHNT, CDR2 YYREEE (reference sequence). CDR3 length: 14 residues. In DNA, the CDR3 is TGTGCCAGCAGCTTGTGGGCGGGGGACAATGAGCAGTTCTTC. Protein product: CASSLWAGDNEQFF.

The V and J genes are TRBV27 and TRBJ1-6; D unclear. The germline V and J ends were trimmed by 2 bases and 7 bases, with 18 bases remaining between them. The CDR3 covers 17 residues. Germline V gene data show CDR1 as MNHEY and CDR2 as SMNVEV (reference sequence). CDR3: CASSLRGAVISNSPLHF. The CDR3 nucleotides read TGTGCCAGCAGTTTACGGGGAGCAGTGATTTCAAATTCACCCCTCCACTTT.

The CDR3 loop is CASSQSGFTNEGELFF. In DNA, the CDR3 is TGTGCCAGCAGCCAATCCGGGTTCACAAACGAAGGGGAGCTGTTTTTT. The rearrangement uses TRBV3-1 (or the pseudogene TRBV3-2) and TRBJ2-2; D not resolved. Trimming took off 2 bases at V and 8 bases at J, with 18 bases between the two ends. The CDR3 is 16 amino acids. Germline V gene lookup returns CDR1 LGHDT and CDR2 YNNKEL (reference sequence).

The chain joins TRBV10-3 to TRBJ1-1; 8 bases agree with TRBD1. With V trimmed by 6 bases and J by 8 bases, 8 bases remained unmatched. This CDR3 comprises 13 residues. Germline values: CDR1 ENHRY, CDR2 SYGVKD. The CDR3 loop is CAIRFGQGTEAFF. CDR3 sequence (DNA): TGTGCCATCAGATTCGGACAGGGCACAGAAGCTTTCTTT.

The chain links TRBV5-1 to TRBJ1-4; possibly TRBD1 for D (6 bases). The CDR3 has 15 amino acids. Germline V gene sequence: CDR1 SGHRS, CDR2 YFSETQ. Trimming removed 4 bases from V and 0 bases from J, with 10 bases in between. Here the CDR3 reads CASSVQGATNEKLFF. CDR3 in DNA: TGCGCCAGCAGCGTACAGGGTGCAACTAATGAAAAACTGTTTTTT.

The rearrangement joins TRBV29-1 to TRBJ1-6, with 7 bases identical to TRBD1. V was pared by 6 bases and J by 10 bases, with 9 bases of the junction left unmatched. This CDR3 spans 13 amino acids. Germline V gives CDR1 SQVTM, CDR2 ANQGSEA. The CDR3 DNA follows: TGCAGCGTGGGGGCAGGGGGGGACTCACCCCTCCACTTT. Its protein is CSVGAGGDSPLHF.

The chain links TRBV5-1 to TRBJ1-1; perhaps TRBD1 as D (5 bases). Germline V gene data show CDR1 as SGHRS and CDR2 as YFSETQ. V shed 0 bases and J shed 0 bases, with 9 bases lying between them. The CDR3 loop spans 15 amino acids. The CDR3 DNA reads TGCGCCAGCAGCTTGGGAGCCAGGGTGAACACTGAAGCTTTCTTT. As protein: CASSLGARVNTEAFF. The full variable domain, its missing parts supplied by reference TRBV5-1 and TRBJ1-1, is KAGVTQTPRYLIKTRGQQVTLSCSPISGHRSVSWYQQTPGQGLQFLFEYFSETQRNKGNFPGRFSGRQFSNSRSEMNVSTLELGDSALYLCASSLGARVNTEAFFGQGTRLTVV.

CDR3 amino acids: CASKQGRQPQETQYF. CDR3 in DNA: TGTGCCAGTAAGCAGGGGAGGCAGCCCCAAGAGACCCAGTACTTC. The chain joins TRBV19 to TRBJ2-5; either TRBD1 or TRBD2 may fit D (6 bases each). V shed 7 bases and J shed 1 base, with 16 bases lying between them. From germline, CDR1 is LNHDA and CDR2 SQIVND (reference sequence). This CDR3 comprises 15 residues.

This chain joins TRBV3-1 (or the pseudogene TRBV3-2) and TRBJ1-2; D ambiguous. V lost 7 bases and J 3 bases, leaving 18 bases between the germline ends. CDR1 is LGHDT and CDR2 is YNNKEL in the germline V gene (reference sequence). The CDR3 sequence is 15 residues long. The CDR3 sequence is CASTPLVTADYGYTF. In DNA, the CDR3 is TGTGCCAGCACCCCCCTCGTAACGGCGGACTATGGCTACACCTTC.

The CDR3 here is CASSEQGGITNEKLFF. The CDR3 nucleotides are TGTGCCAGCAGTGAGCAAGGAGGGATAACTAATGAAAAACTGTTTTTT. The rearrangement uses TRBV2 and TRBJ1-4; D remains unclear. Germline lookup yields CDR1 SNHLY and CDR2 FYNNEI. The germline V and J ends were trimmed by 3 bases and 1 base, with 12 bases remaining between them. CDR3 size: 16 residues.

The rearrangement links TRBV12-3 or TRBV12-4 to TRBJ2-1; D gene ambiguous. This CDR3 is 13 amino acids long. V was clipped by 1 base and J by 6 bases, with 7 bases between them. The CDR3 DNA reads TGTGCCAGCAGTTTAGTCAGGCCCAATGAGCAGTTCTTC. Translated: CASSLVRPNEQFF.

The chain employs TRBV28 and TRBJ1-2; 7 bases map to TRBD1. Trimming cost V 7 bases and J 2 bases; bases outside gene matches: 7. Looked up from germline, CDR1 is MDHEN and CDR2 is SYDVKM. The CDR3 consists of 14 residues. This chain's CDR3 is CASKPPGQNYGYTF. The DNA for the CDR3 is TGTGCCAGCAAACCCCCGGGACAGAACTATGGCTACACCTTC.

This chain joins TRBV7-6 and TRBJ1-1, with TRBD1 identical over 8 bases. The CDR3 extends over 16 amino acids. The V gene end was trimmed by 7 bases and the J gene end by 0 bases; junction bases not matched to a gene: 10. Germline assignment: CDR1 SGHVS and CDR2 FNYEAQ. DNA for the CDR3: TGTGCCAGCATACAACAGGGGGGGTCTTTGAACACTGAAGCTTTCTTT. It yields the protein CASIQQGGSLNTEAFF.

The chain combines TRBV7-3 with TRBJ2-7, with TRBD1 identical over 10 bases. The CDR3 consists of 15 residues. The junction had 1 base not matched to a gene; V was cut back by 2 bases and J by 0 bases. CDR1 is SGHTA, CDR2 FQGTGA, per germline. Written as DNA, the CDR3 is TGTGCCAGCAGCTTAGGGACAGGGGTCTCCTACGAGCAGTACTTC. Amino acids: CASSLGTGVSYEQYF.

The chain has TRBV11-2 and TRBJ1-3; D unclear. Trimming stripped 5 bases from V and 0 bases from J, with 8 bases between. This CDR3 comprises 14 residues. Germline V CDR1 and CDR2: SGHAT, FQNNGV. The CDR3 loop is CASSPTGSGNTIYF. The CDR3 nucleotides read TGTGCCAGCAGCCCCACGGGCTCTGGAAACACCATATATTTT. The variable domain in full, completed from reference TRBV11-2 and TRBJ1-3, reads EAGVAQSPRYKIIEKRQSVAFWCNPISGHATLYWYQQILGQGPKLLIQFQNNGVVDDSQLPKDRFSAERLKGVDSTLKIQPAKLEDSAVYLCASSPTGSGNTIYFGEGSWLTVV.

The chain uses TRBV6-5 and TRBJ2-1; maybe TRBD1 (5 bases). The CDR3 length is 13 residues. Trimming removed 10 bases from V and 2 bases from J, with 12 bases in between. Germline CDR1 reads MNHEY; CDR2 reads SVGAGI. Here the CDR3 reads CANSRVPYNEQFF. CDR3 DNA sequence: TGTGCCAATTCCAGGGTCCCCTACAATGAGCAGTTCTTC.

The chain joins TRBV3-1 (or the pseudogene TRBV3-2) to TRBJ2-2; possible D gene TRBD1, 5 bases. Per germline, CDR1 LGHDT and CDR2 YNNKEL (reference sequence). This CDR3 is 16 amino acids long. Trimming took 2 bases from V and 1 from J, leaving 11 bases between them. The CDR3 protein is CASSQMVDRNTGELFF. The CDR3 DNA is TGTGCCAGCAGCCAAATGGTAGACAGGAACACCGGGGAGCTGTTTTTT.